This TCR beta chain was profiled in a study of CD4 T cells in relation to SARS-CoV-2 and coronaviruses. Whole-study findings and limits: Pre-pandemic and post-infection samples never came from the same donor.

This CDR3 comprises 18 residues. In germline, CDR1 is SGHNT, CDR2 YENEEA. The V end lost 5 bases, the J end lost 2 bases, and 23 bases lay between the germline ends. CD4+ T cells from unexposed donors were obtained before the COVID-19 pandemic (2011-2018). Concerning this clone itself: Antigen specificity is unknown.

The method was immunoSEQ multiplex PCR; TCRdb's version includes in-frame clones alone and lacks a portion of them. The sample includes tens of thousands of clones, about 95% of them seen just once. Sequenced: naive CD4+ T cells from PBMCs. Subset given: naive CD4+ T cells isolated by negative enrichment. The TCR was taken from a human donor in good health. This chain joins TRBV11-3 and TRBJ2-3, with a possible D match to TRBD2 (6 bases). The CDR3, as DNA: TGTGCCAGCAGCCCGGGGGTCACCGGGACGGGCCCCACAGATACGCAGTATTTT. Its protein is CASSPGVTGTGPTDTQYF.